These 30 T cell receptor beta chains share one sample of origin, sequenced in a study of OX40 agonist ivuxolimab in advanced cancers. Clones were read by immunoSEQ multiplex PCR, and TCRdb kept only the in-frame ones, dropping some. The sample includes tens of thousands of clones, 88% of them seen just once. The input for sequencing was CD4+ or CD8+ T cells sorted from blood, taken in a trial of the OX40 agonist ivuxolimab. Receptors originate from an adult with an advanced solid tumor such as melanoma, head and neck, liver or kidney cancer.

Worth noting for this clone: The conserved final phenylalanine or tryptophan is absent from the CDR3, which likely points to a read error. J is TRBJ1-6 and V is TRBV6-6, with 11 bases fitting TRBD1. This CDR3 has 15 amino acids. The junction had 4 bases not matched to a gene; V was cut back by 5 bases and J by 7 bases. Per germline, CDR1 MNHNY and CDR2 SVGAGI (reference sequence). CDR3 sequence (DNA): TGTGCCAGCAGTCCGGGGACAGGGGGGAATTCACCCCTCCACCTT. Its protein is CASSPGTGGNSPLHL.

This chain links TRBV6-6 with TRBJ1-6; no firm D call. V lost 5 bases to trimming and J lost 11 bases, with 19 bases between them. This CDR3 contains 15 residues. Germline loops: CDR1 MNHNY, CDR2 SVGAGI (reference sequence). The CDR3 nucleotides read TGTGCCAGCAGTAAAGGCCCCCGGACGGCCGCACCCCTCCACTTT. It encodes CASSKGPRTAAPLHF.

The rearrangement uses TRBV5-1 and TRBJ2-1; TRBD1 is a possible D gene (5 bases). CDR1 SGHRS and CDR2 YFSETQ come from the germline V gene. This CDR3 is 15 amino acids long. Trimming took off 1 base at V and 7 bases at J, with 15 bases between the two ends. The CDR3: CASSLQWGGGNEQFF. The DNA of the CDR3 is TGCGCCAGCAGCTTGCAGTGGGGCGGTGGGAATGAGCAGTTCTTC. The variable domain in full, with the rest retrieved from reference TRBV5-1 and TRBJ2-1, is KAGVTQTPRYLIKTRGQQVTLSCSPISGHRSVSWYQQTPGQGLQFLFEYFSETQRNKGNFPGRFSGRQFSNSRSEMNVSTLELGDSALYLCASSLQWGGGNEQFFGPGTRLTVL.

This clone was recorded once. This sequence joins TRBV7-2 and TRBJ1-1; no definite D call. Germline CDR1 and CDR2: SGHTA and FQGNSA. This CDR3 has 13 amino acids. The V end lost 1 base, the J end lost 7 bases, and 10 bases lay between the germline ends. The CDR3 sequence is CASSLEWTREAFF. The DNA for the CDR3 is TGTGCCAGCAGCTTAGAATGGACCCGTGAAGCTTTCTTT.

This chain links TRBV6-5 with TRBJ1-5, with a tentative D call TRBD1 (5 bases). The CDR3 is 15 residues long. Germline V gene lookup returns CDR1 MNHEY and CDR2 SVGAGI. Trimming shortened V by 7 bases and J by 2 bases, and 15 bases separated the two germline ends. CDR3 bases: TGTGCCAGCAAGAAGGACACTTGGGGCAATCAGCCCCAGCATTTT. The encoded protein is CASKKDTWGNQPQHF.

The chain links TRBV18 to TRBJ1-2; 11 bases line up with TRBD1. The trim removed 1 base at V and 6 bases at J, leaving 4 bases unmatched. The CDR3 consists of 15 residues. Germline V gives CDR1 KGHSH, CDR2 LQKENI. For the CDR3, the DNA is TGTGCCAGCTCACCACTTCAGGGACAGGGGGATGGCTACACCTTC. Translation gives CASSPLQGQGDGYTF.

The chain joins TRBV4-2 to TRBJ2-3, with 9 bases matching TRBD2. The CDR3 runs 15 residues. The germline CDR1 and CDR2 sequences are LGHNA and YNFKEQ. Trimming took 6 bases from V and 6 from J; bases not matched to a gene: 10. In nucleotides, the CDR3 is TGTGCCAGCAGTCAGAGCGGGGGGCCCAGGGATACGCAGTATTTT. Its protein product is CASSQSGGPRDTQYF.

The chain uses TRBV29-1 and TRBJ2-7; D may be TRBD1 or TRBD2 (5 bases each). CDR3 size: 11 residues. CDR1 is SQVTM and CDR2 is ANQGSEA in the germline V gene. V was pared by 7 bases and J by 6 bases, with 13 bases between. Here the CDR3 DNA reads TGCAGCGGGCTAAGGGGAGCCGAGCAGTACTTC. Translation: CSGLRGAEQYF.

This chain joins TRBV27 and TRBJ2-1; TRBD2 matches 8 bases. The CDR3 runs to 17 residues. Germline assignment: CDR1 MNHEY and CDR2 SMNVEV (reference sequence). V was clipped by 0 bases and J by 3 bases; unmatched bases: 7. The CDR3: CASSLSARGGNYNEQFF. CDR3 sequence (DNA): TGTGCCAGCAGTTTATCGGCCCGGGGGGGGAACTACAATGAGCAGTTCTTC.

The count of this clone is one. The genes are TRBV6-1 and TRBJ1-2; no definite D call. Trimming cost V 2 bases and J 2 bases, with 9 bases left between them. The CDR3 runs 14 residues. Germline V gives CDR1 MNHNS, CDR2 SASEGT. This CDR3 is CASSERSMNYGYTF. CDR3 DNA sequence: TGTGCCAGCAGTGAAAGGAGTATGAACTATGGCTACACCTTC.

This chain connects TRBV4-2 to TRBJ1-5; perhaps TRBD1 as D (6 bases). From germline, CDR1 is LGHNA and CDR2 YNFKEQ. CDR3 length: 14 amino acids. V lost 1 base, J lost 9 bases, and 13 bases lay in between. CDR3 bases: TGTGCCAGCAGCCAAGGACAGGCCAACTCGCCCCAGCATTTT. The encoded protein is CASSQGQANSPQHF.

The rearrangement links TRBV5-1 to TRBJ1-2; TRBD1 might be the D (6 bases). This CDR3 spans 15 amino acids. Germline CDR1 and CDR2: SGHRS and YFSETQ. Trimming took off 5 bases at V and 5 bases at J, with 19 bases between the two ends. CDR3 residues: CASRLDSWGPYGYTF. The CDR3 nucleotides read TGCGCCAGCAGGCTGGACAGTTGGGGTCCGTATGGCTACACCTTC.

J is TRBJ2-7 and V is TRBV5-5; either TRBD1 or TRBD2 may supply D (5 bases each). Germline V lookup: CDR1 SGHKS, CDR2 YYEKEE (reference sequence). The CDR3 is made up of 15 amino acids. V was trimmed by 4 bases and J by 2 bases, leaving 16 bases between them. CDR3 DNA: TGTGCCAGCAGCATCGCCGGGACCGGGCCCTACGAGCAGTACTTC. Its translation is CASSIAGTGPYEQYF.

The chain couples TRBV5-4 to TRBJ2-3, with TRBD1 identical over 9 bases. Germline CDR1 and CDR2: SGHNT and YYREEE (reference sequence). The CDR3 is 14 residues long. The J segment lost 8 bases and the V segment lost 6 bases, leaving 10 bases of the junction unmatched. The CDR3 here is CASMIGTGMVTQYF. CDR3 in DNA: TGTGCCAGCATGATAGGGACAGGGATGGTTACGCAGTATTTT. The full variable domain, in which reference TRBV5-4 and TRBJ2-3 provide the parts outside the CDR3, is ETGVTQSPTHLIKTRGQQVTLRCSSQSGHNTVSWYQQALGQGPQFIFQYYREEENGRGNFPPRFSGLQFPNYSSELNVNALELDDSALYLCASMIGTGMVTQYFGPGTRLTVL.

The chain has TRBV2 and TRBJ1-4; TRBD1 is a possible D gene (5 bases). There are 14 residues in the CDR3. V was clipped by 3 bases and J by 3 bases, with 8 bases between them. Germline CDR1 reads SNHLY; CDR2 reads FYNNEI. CDR3: CASSDRVANEKLFF. For the CDR3, the DNA is TGTGCCAGCAGTGACAGGGTGGCTAATGAAAAACTGTTTTTT.

The chain has TRBV5-1 and TRBJ1-4, with D possibly being TRBD1 (5 bases). Per germline, CDR1 SGHRS and CDR2 YFSETQ. Between the trimmed V and J ends, which lost 2 bases and 5 bases, there was a span of 16 bases. The CDR3 spans 16 residues. The CDR3 sequence: CASSFLVGALNEKLFF. CDR3 sequence (DNA): TGCGCCAGCAGCTTTCTCGTAGGGGCGCTAAATGAAAAACTGTTTTTT.

The CDR3 DNA reads as TGTGCCAGCAGCGGGCCCCCGGGGGGCAAAAACATTCAGTACTTC. Residues: CASSGPPGGKNIQYF. The chain has TRBV5-6 and TRBJ2-4; 7 bases agree with TRBD2. The CDR3 extends over 15 amino acids. Germline CDR1 is SGHDT and CDR2 is YYEEEE. The J segment lost 3 bases and the V segment lost 4 bases, leaving 7 bases of the junction unmatched.

The gene calls are TRBV4-2 and TRBJ1-4; 7 nucleotides align to TRBD1. Germline-derived CDR1 and CDR2 are LGHNA and YNFKEQ. The ends lost 5 bases at V and 3 bases at J; junction bases unmatched: 6. CDR3 length: 15 residues. The CDR3 nucleotides are TGTGCCAGCAGCGAACCGGGACAGTCTAATGAAAAACTGTTTTTT. It translates to CASSEPGQSNEKLFF.

This sequence joins TRBV10-2 and TRBJ2-7, with 10 bases aligning to TRBD2. Per the germline V gene, CDR1 is WSHSY and CDR2 is SAAADI. The V and J ends lost 0 bases and 4 bases, in that order; junction bases with no gene match: 6. The CDR3 covers 16 residues. This CDR3 is CASSESKSSGGYEQYF. Written as DNA, the CDR3 is TGCGCCAGCAGTGAGTCTAAGTCTAGCGGGGGATACGAGCAGTACTTC.

This clone has a single count. The chain carries TRBV6-5 and TRBJ1-1; perhaps TRBD1 as D (5 bases). This CDR3 has 11 amino acids. V lost 7 bases, J lost 6 bases, and 9 bases lay in between. Germline V CDR1 and CDR2: MNHEY, SVGAGI. The CDR3 DNA reads TGTGCCAGCATAGGGGCGGCTGAAGCTTTCTTT. It yields the protein CASIGAAEAFF.

V is TRBV29-1 and J is TRBJ2-7; D is uncertain. Germline V lookup: CDR1 SQVTM, CDR2 ANQGSEA. V was pared by 7 bases and J by 3 bases, with 7 bases between. The CDR3 spans 10 residues. Here the CDR3 DNA reads TGCAGCGCCCAGGACTACGAGCAGTACTTC. Protein: CSAQDYEQYF.

The chain joins TRBV5-1 to TRBJ2-7, with no clear D. This CDR3 spans 14 amino acids. Germline assignment: CDR1 SGHRS and CDR2 YFSETQ. Between the trimmed V and J ends, which lost 0 bases and 2 bases, there was a span of 9 bases. CDR3 DNA: TGCGCCAGCAGCTTGGCGGGTACTGCCTACGAGCAGTACTTC. It specifies CASSLAGTAYEQYF.

This clone has only a few counts. The rearrangement uses TRBV7-6 and TRBJ2-1; TRBD2 aligns across 8 bases. The CDR3 is made up of 15 amino acids. Germline V lookup: CDR1 SGHVS, CDR2 FNYEAQ. V trimming: 5 bases; J trimming: 6 bases; junction bases outside the gene matches: 9. The CDR3 reads CASSPPRGGPNEQFF. The DNA of the CDR3 is TGTGCCAGCAGCCCTCCCCGGGGGGGCCCCAATGAGCAGTTCTTC. The full variable domain, with the rest looked up from reference TRBV7-6 and TRBJ2-1, is GAGVSQSPRYKVTKRGQDVALRCDPISGHVSLYWYRQALGQGPEFLTYFNYEAQQDKSGLPNDRFSAERPEGSISTLTIQRTEQRDSAMYRCASSPPRGGPNEQFFGPGTRLTVL.

The chain has TRBV5-1 and TRBJ1-1; unclear D gene. Germline V gives CDR1 SGHRS, CDR2 YFSETQ. The CDR3 has 15 amino acids. V lost 4 bases, J lost 2 bases, and 15 bases lay in between. CDR3 residues: CASSPAGSLNTEAFF. The CDR3 DNA reads TGCGCCAGCAGCCCCGCGGGGTCTCTAAACACTGAAGCTTTCTTT.

This rearrangement joins TRBV5-1 to TRBJ1-1; D uncertain. CDR3 length: 14 residues. CDR1 SGHRS and CDR2 YFSETQ come from the germline V gene. Trimming cost V 3 bases and J 0 bases, with 9 bases left between them. The CDR3 region has the DNA TGCGCCAGCAGCTCCTCCACATTGAACACTGAAGCTTTCTTT. Its translation is CASSSSTLNTEAFF.

J is TRBJ2-2 and V is TRBV29-1, with unresolved D. The CDR3 contains 11 residues. V was trimmed by 4 bases and J by 7 bases, leaving 7 bases between them. Germline CDR1 is SQVTM and CDR2 is ANQGSEA. CDR3 sequence (DNA): TGCAGCGTTGGTTCCGTCGGGGAGCTGTTTTTT. Amino acids: CSVGSVGELFF.

V usage is TRBV7-2 and J usage is TRBJ2-3, with D possibly being TRBD2 (5 bases). There are 16 residues in the CDR3. Trimming pared 2 bases from V and 0 bases from J, leaving 12 bases between. Germline V gene sequence: CDR1 SGHTA, CDR2 FQGNSA. The CDR3 protein is CASSLYLAESTDTQYF. CDR3 sequence (DNA): TGTGCCAGCAGCTTATACCTAGCAGAGAGCACAGATACGCAGTATTTT.

This clone was observed once. This chain uses TRBV11-3 with TRBJ1-5, with unresolved D. The V gene lost 2 bases and the J gene lost 5 bases, with 10 bases spanning the gap. The CDR3 totals 14 residues. CDR1 is SGHNT and CDR2 is YENEEA in the germline V gene. The CDR3 is CASSLNPRYQPQHF. In DNA, the CDR3 is TGTGCCAGCAGCTTAAATCCCAGATATCAGCCCCAGCATTTT.

The chain combines TRBV2 with TRBJ2-3; possibly TRBD2 for D (5 bases). The V end was cut by 4 bases, the J end by 0 bases, with 11 bases between. CDR1 and CDR2 (germline): SNHLY, FYNNEI. The CDR3 runs to 15 residues. The CDR3 region has the DNA TGTGCCAGCAGTGCGACTACCGCTAGCACAGATACGCAGTATTTT. Amino acid sequence: CASSATTASTDTQYF.

The chain recombines TRBV6-6 with TRBJ1-2; D is ambiguous. Germline CDR1 and CDR2: MNHNY and SVGAGI (reference sequence). The CDR3 consists of 11 residues. V shed 7 bases and J shed 8 bases, with 11 bases lying between them. DNA for the CDR3: TGTGCCAGCACTACGAGGTTGGGCTACACCTTC. Encoded protein: CASTTRLGYTF.